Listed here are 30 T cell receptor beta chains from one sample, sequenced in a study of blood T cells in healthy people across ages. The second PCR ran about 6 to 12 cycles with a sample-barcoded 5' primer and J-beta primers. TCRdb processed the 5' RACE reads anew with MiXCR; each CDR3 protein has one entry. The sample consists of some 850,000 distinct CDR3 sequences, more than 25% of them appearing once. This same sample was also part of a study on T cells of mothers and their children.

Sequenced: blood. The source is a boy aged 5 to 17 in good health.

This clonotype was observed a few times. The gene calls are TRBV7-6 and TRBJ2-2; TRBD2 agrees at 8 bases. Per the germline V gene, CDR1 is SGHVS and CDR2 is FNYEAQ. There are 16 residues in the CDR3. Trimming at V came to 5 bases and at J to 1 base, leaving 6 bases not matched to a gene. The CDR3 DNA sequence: TGTGCCAGCAGCCCTCGACTAGCGATGAACACCGGGGAGCTGTTTTTT. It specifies CASSPRLAMNTGELFF.

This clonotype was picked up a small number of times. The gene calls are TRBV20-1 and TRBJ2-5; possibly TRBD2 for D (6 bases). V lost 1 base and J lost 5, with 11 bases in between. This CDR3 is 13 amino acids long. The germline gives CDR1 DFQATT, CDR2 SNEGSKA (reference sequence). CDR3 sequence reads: CSARVLGRETQYF. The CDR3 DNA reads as TGCAGTGCTAGAGTGTTAGGGAGGGAGACCCAGTACTTC.

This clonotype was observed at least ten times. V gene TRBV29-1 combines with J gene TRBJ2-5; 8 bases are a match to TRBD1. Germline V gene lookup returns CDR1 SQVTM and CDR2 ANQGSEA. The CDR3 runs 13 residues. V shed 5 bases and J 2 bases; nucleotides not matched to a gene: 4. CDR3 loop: CSVLGQGQETQYF. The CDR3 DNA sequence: TGCAGCGTTCTAGGACAGGGACAAGAGACCCAGTACTTC.

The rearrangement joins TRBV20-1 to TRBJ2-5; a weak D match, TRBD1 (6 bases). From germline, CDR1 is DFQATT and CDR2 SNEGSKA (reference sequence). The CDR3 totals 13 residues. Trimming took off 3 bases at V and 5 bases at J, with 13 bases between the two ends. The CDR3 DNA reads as TGCAGTGCTAGGGACGTGAGGGGGGAGACCCAGTACTTC. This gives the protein CSARDVRGETQYF.

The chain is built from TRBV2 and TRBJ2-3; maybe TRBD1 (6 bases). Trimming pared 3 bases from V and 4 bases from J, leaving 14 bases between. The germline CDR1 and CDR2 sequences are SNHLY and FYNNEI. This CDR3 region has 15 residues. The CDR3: CASSEIQGGPDTQYF. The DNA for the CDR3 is TGTGCCAGCAGTGAGATACAGGGTGGCCCAGATACGCAGTATTTT. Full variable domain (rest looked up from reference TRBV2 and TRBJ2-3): EPEVTQTPSHQVTQMGQEVILRCVPISNHLYFYWYRQILGQKVEFLVSFYNNEISEKSEIFDDQFSVERPDGSNFTLKIRSTKLEDSAMYFCASSEIQGGPDTQYFGPGTRLTVL.

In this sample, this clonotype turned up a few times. CDR3 residues: CASSLYDSLYQETQYF. The CDR3 DNA is TGTGCCAGCAGCTTGTACGACTCTCTGTACCAAGAGACCCAGTACTTC. This chain uses TRBV5-5 with TRBJ2-5; D not certain. The CDR3 consists of 16 residues. The ends were cut back, 1 base at V and 0 bases at J, with 13 bases in the middle. The germline CDR1 and CDR2 sequences are SGHKS and YYEKEE (reference sequence). The full variable domain, completed using reference TRBV5-5 and TRBJ2-5, is DAGVTQSPTHLIKTRGQQVTLRCSPISGHKSVSWYQQVLGQGPQFIFQYYEKEERGRGNFPDRFSARQFPNYSSELNVNALLLGDSALYLCASSLYDSLYQETQYFGPGTRLLVL.

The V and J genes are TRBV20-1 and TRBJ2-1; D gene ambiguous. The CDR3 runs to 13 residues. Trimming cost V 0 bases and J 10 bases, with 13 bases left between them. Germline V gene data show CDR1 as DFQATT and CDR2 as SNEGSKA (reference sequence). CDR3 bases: TGCAGTGCTAGAGATCAAGGGCCCCGAGAGCAGTTCTTC. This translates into CSARDQGPREQFF.

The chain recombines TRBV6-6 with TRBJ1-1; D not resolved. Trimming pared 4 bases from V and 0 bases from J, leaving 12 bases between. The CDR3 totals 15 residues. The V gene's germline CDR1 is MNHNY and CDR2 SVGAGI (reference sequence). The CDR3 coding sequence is TGTGCCAGCAGTTTCCGTTCGGGGATGAACACTGAAGCTTTCTTT. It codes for CASSFRSGMNTEAFF.

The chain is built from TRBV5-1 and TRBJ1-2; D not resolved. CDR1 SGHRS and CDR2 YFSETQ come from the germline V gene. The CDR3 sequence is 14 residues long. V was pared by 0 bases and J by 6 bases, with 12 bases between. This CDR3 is CASSLDTPQNGYTF. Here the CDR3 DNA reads TGCGCCAGCAGCTTGGATACCCCTCAGAATGGCTACACCTTC.

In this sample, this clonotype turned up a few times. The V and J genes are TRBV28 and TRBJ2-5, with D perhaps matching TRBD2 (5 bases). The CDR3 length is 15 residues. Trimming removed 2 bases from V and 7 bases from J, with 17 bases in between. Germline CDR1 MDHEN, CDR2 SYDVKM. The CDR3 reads CASSLGGRLQPTQYF. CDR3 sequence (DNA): TGTGCCAGCAGTTTAGGAGGACGGCTCCAGCCGACCCAGTACTTC.

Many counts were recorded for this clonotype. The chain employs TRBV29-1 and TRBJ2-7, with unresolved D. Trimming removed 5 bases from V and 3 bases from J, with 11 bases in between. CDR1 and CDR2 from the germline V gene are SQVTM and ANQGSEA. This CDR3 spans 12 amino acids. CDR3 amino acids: CSVNGVGYEQYF. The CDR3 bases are TGCAGCGTTAATGGGGTCGGCTACGAGCAGTACTTC.

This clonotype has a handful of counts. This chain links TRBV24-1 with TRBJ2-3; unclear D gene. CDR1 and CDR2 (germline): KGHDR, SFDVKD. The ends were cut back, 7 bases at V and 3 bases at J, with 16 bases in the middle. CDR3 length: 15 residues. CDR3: CATSRTDQKTDTQYF. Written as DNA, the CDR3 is TGTGCCACCAGCCGCACGGACCAAAAAACAGATACGCAGTATTTT.

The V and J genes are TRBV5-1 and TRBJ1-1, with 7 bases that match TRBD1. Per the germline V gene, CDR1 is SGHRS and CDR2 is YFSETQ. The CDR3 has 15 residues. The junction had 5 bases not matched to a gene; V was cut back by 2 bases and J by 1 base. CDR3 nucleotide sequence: TGCGCCAGCAGCTTACGACAGGGTGGGAACACTGAAGCTTTCTTT. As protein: CASSLRQGGNTEAFF.

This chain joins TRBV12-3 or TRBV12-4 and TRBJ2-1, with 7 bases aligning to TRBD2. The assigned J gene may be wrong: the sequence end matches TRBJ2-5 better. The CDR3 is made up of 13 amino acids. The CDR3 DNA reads TGTGCCAGCAATGCCTGGGGGGGAGAGACCCAGTACTTC. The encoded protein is CASNAWGGETQYF.

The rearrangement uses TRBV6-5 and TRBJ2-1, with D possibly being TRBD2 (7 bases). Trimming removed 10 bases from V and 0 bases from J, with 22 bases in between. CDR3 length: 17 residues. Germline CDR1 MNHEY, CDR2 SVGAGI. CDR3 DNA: TGTGCCACAGTTCGGGGGGCCGGGACATCCTCCTACAATGAGCAGTTCTTC. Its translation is CATVRGAGTSSYNEQFF.

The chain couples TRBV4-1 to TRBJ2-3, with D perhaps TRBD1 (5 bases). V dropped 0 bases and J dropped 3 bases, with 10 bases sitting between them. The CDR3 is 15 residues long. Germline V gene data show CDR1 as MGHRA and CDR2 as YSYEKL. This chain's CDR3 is CASSQEGVDTDTQYF. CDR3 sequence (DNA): TGCGCCAGCAGCCAAGAAGGGGTCGATACAGATACGCAGTATTTT.

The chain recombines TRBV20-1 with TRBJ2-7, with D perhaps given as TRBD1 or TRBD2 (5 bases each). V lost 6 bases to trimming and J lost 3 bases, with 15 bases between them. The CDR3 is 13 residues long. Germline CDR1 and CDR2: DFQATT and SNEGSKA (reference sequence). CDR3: CSARGRSSYEQYF. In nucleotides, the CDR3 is TGCAGTGCCCGGGGCCGGTCCAGCTACGAGCAGTACTTC.

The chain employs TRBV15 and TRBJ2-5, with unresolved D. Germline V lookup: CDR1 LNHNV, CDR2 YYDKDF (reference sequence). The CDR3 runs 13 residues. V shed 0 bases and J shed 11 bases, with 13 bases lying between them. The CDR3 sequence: CATSREVFHVQYF. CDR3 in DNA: TGTGCCACCAGCAGAGAGGTATTCCATGTGCAGTACTTC.

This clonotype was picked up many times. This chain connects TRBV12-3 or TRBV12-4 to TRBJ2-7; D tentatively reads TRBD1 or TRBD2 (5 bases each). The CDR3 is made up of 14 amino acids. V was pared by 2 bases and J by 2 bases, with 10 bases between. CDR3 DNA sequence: TGTGCCAGCAGTTTATGGGACCGAACCTACGAGCAGTACTTC. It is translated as CASSLWDRTYEQYF.

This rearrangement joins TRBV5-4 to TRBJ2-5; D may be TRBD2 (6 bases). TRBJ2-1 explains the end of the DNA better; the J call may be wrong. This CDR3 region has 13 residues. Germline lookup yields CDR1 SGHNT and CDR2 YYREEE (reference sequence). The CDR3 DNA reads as TGTGCCAGCAGGAATGGAGGGTACCATGAGCAGTTCTTC. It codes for CASRNGGYHEQFF.

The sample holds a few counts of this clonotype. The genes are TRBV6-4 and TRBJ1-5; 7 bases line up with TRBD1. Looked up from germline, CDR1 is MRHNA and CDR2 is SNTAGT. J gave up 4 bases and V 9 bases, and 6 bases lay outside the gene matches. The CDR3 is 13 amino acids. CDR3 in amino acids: CASSRGWNQPQHF. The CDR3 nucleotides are TGTGCCAGTTCCAGGGGGTGGAATCAGCCCCAGCATTTT.

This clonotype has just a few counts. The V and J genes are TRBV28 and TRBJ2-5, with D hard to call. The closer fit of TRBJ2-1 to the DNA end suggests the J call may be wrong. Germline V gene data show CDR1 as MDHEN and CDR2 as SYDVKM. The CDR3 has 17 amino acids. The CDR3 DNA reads TGTGCCAGCAGTTTTTATTTCGCAAGGTGGGGATTCAATGAGCAGTTCTTC. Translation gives CASSFYFARWGFNEQFF.

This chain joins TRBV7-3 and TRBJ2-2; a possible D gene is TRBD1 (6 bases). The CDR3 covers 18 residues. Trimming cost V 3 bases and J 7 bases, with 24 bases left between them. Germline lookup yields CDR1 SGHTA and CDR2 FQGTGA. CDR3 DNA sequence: TGTGCCAGCAGCTTGGGGGCTTTACCGGCAGGGGAAGGCGGGGAGCTGTTTTTT. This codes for CASSLGALPAGEGGELFF.

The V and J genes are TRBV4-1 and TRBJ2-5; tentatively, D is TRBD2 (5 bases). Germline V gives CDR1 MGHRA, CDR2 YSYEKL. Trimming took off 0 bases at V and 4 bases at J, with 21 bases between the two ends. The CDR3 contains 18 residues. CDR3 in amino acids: CASSQDLTVATSPETQYF. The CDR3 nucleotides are TGCGCCAGCAGCCAAGACCTGACGGTAGCGACATCCCCAGAGACCCAGTACTTC.

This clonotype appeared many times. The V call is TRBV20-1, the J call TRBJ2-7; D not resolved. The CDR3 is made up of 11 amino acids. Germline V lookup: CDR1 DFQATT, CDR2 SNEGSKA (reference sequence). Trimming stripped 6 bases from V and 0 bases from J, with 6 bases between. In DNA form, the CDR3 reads TGCAGTGCGAGGAACTCCTACGAGCAGTACTTC. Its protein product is CSARNSYEQYF.

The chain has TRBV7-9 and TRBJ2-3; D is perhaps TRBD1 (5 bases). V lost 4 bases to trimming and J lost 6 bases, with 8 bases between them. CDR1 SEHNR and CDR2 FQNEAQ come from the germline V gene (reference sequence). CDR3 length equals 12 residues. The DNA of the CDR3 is TGTGCCAGCAGCTCACAGGAGGATACGCAGTATTTT. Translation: CASSSQEDTQYF.

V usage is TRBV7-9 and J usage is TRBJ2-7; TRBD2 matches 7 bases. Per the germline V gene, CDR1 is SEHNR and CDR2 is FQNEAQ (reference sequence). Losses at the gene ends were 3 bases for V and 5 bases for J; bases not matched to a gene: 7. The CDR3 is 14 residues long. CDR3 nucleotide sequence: TGTGCCAGCAGCTTCCCCGGGACTACGAACGAGCAGTACTTC. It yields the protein CASSFPGTTNEQYF. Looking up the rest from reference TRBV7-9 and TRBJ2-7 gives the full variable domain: DTGVSQNPRHKITKRGQNVTFRCDPISEHNRLYWYRQTLGQGPEFLTYFQNEAQLEKSRLLSDRFSAERPKGSFSTLEIQRTEQGDSAMYLCASSFPGTTNEQYFGPGTRLTVT.

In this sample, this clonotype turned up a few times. The CDR3 DNA reads as TGTGCCAGCAGCGGCGGGGACCCCGGGGAGACCCAGTACTTC. As protein: CASSGGDPGETQYF. The genes are TRBV21-1 and TRBJ2-5; the table's D call of TRBD1 was not tested on the DNA. TRBV21-1 is recorded as a pseudogene. CDR3 size: 14 residues.

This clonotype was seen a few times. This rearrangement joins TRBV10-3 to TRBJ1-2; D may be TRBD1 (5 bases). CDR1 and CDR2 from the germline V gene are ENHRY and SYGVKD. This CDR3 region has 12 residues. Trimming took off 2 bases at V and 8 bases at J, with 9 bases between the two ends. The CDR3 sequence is CAISEPRDGYTF. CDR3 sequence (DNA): TGTGCCATCAGTGAGCCCAGGGACGGCTACACCTTC.

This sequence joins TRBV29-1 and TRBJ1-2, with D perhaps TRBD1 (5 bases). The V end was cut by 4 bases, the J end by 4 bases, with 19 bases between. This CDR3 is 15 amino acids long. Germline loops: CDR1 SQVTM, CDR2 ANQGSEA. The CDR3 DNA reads TGCAGCGTTGTAAGTGGGAGGGGACCCCGCTATGGCTACACCTTC. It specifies CSVVSGRGPRYGYTF.